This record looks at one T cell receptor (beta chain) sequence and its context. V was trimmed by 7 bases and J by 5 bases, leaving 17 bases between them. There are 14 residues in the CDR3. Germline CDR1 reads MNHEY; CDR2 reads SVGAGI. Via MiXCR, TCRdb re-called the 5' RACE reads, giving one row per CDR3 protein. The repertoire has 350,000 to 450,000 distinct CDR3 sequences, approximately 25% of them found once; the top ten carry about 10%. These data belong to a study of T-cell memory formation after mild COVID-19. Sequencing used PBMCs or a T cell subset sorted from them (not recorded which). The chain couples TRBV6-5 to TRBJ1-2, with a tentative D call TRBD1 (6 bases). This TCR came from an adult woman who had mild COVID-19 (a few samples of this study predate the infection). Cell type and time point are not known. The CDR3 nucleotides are TGTGCCAGCATCCGGGCACAGGGAGGGTATGGCTACACCTTC. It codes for CASIRAQGGYGYTF.